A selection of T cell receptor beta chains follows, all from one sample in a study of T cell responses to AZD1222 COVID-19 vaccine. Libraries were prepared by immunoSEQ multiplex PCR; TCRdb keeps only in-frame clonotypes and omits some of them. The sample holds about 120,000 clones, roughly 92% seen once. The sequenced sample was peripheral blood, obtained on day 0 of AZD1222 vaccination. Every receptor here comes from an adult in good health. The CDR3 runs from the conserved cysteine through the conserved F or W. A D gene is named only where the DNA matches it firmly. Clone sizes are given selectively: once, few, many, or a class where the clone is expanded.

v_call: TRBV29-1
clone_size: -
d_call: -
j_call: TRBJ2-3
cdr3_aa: CSVAQGYTDTQYF
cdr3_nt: TGCAGCGTGGCCCAGGGGTACACAGATACGCAGTATTTT

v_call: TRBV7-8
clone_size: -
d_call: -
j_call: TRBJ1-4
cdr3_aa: CASSTSPATNEKLFF
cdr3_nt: TGTGCCAGCAGCACGAGCCCTGCAACTAATGAAAAACTGTTTTTT

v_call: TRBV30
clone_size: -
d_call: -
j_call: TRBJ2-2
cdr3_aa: CAWSARRTWGELFF
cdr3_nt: TGTGCCTGGAGTGCCCGGAGGACTTGGGGGGAGCTGTTTTTT

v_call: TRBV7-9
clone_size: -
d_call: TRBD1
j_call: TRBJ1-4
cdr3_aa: CASSSWKTGEEKLFF
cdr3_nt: TGTGCCAGCAGCTCCTGGAAAACAGGGGAGGAAAAACTGTTTTTT

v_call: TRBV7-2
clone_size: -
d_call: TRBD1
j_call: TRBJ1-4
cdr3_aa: CASRKTGGRGEKLFF
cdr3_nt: TGTGCCAGCAGGAAAACAGGGGGGAGAGGTGAAAAACTGTTTTTT

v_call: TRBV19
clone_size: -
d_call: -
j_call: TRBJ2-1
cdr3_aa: CASRPDFSSYNEQFF
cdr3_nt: TGTGCCAGTAGGCCGGACTTTAGCTCCTACAATGAGCAGTTCTTC

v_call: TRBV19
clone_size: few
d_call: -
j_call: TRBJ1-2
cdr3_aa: CASSIRTESPYGYTF
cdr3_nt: TGTGCCAGTAGTATACGAACAGAATCGCCTTATGGCTACACCTTC

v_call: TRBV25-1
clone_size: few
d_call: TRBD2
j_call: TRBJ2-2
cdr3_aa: CASSEASGIPGELFF
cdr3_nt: TGTGCCAGCAGTGAGGCTAGCGGGATACCCGGGGAGCTGTTTTTT

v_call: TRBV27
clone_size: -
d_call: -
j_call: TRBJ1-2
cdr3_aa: CASSFGQLPRYGYTF
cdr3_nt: TGTGCCAGCAGTTTTGGACAGCTTCCCCGGTATGGCTACACCTTC

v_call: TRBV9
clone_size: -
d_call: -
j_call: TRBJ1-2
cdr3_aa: CASTAGGNGDYGYTF
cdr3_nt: TGTGCCAGCACCGCGGGGGGGAATGGGGACTATGGCTACACCTTC

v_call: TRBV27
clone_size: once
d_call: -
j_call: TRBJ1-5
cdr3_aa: CASSPAISSGSQHF
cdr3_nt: TGTGCCAGCAGTCCAGCCATTAGCAGTGGGTCCCAGCATTTT

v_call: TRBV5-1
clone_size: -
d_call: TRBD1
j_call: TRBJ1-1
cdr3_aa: CASKVKTGGDTEAFF
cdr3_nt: TGCGCCAGCAAGGTTAAGACAGGGGGGGATACTGAAGCTTTCTTT

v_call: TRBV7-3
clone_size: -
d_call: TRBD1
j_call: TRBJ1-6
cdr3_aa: CASSPGTASSYNSPLHF
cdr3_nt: TGTGCCAGCAGCCCCGGGACAGCGAGCTCCTATAATTCACCCCTCCACTTT

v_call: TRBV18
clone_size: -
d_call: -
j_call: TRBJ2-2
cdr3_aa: CASSPPYTGELFF
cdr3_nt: TGTGCCAGCTCACCACCCTACACCGGGGAGCTGTTTTTT